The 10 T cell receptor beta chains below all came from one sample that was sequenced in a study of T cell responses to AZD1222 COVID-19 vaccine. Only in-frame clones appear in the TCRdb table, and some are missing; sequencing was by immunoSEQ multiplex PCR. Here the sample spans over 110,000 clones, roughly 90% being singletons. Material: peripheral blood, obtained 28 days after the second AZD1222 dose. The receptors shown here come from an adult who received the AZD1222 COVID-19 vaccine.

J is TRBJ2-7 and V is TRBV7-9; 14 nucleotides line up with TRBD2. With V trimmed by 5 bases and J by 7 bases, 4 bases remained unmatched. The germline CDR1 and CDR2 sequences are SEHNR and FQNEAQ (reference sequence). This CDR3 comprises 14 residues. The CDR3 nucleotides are TGTGCCAGCAGCCGACTAGCGGGAGGGGGGGAGCAGTACTTC. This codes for CASSRLAGGGEQYF.

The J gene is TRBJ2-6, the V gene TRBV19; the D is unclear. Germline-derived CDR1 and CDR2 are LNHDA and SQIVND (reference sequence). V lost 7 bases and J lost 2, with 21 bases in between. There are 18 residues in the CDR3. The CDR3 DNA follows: TGTGCCAGTATTCCCTCCGCAGGTGTCGGTCCTGGGGCCAACGTCCTGACTTTC. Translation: CASIPSAGVGPGANVLTF.

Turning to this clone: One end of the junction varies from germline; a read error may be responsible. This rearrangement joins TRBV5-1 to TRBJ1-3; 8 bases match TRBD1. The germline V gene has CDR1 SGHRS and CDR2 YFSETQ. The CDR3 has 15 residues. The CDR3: CASRLDRVTGNTIYF. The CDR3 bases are TGCGCCAGCAGGTTGGACAGGGTGACTGGAAACACCATATATTTT.

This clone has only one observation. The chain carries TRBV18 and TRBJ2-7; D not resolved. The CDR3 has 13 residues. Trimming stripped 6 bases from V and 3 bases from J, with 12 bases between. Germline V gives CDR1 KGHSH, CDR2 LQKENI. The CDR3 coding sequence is TGTGCCAGCTCTCGGCCCCCCCTCTACGAGCAGTACTTC. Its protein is CASSRPPLYEQYF.

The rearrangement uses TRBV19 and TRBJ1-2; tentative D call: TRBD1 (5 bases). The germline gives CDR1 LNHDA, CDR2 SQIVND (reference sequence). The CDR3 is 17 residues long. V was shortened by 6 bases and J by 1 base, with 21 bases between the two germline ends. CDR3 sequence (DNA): TGTGCCAGTAGCCCAGCGGGGCGCCCCTCCTTTAACTATGGCTACACCTTC. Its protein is CASSPAGRPSFNYGYTF. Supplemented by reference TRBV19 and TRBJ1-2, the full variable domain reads DGGITQSPKYLFRKEGQNVTLSCEQNLNHDAMYWYRQDPGQGLRLIYYSQIVNDFQKGDIAEGYSVSREKKESFPLTVTSAQKNPTAFYLCASSPAGRPSFNYGYTFGSGTRLTVV.

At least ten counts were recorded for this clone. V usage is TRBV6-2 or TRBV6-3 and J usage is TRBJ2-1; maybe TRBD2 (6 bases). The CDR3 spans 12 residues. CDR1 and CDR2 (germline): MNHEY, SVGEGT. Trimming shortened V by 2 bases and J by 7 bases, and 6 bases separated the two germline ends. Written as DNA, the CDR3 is TGTGCCAGCAGTTACGCGGGAAATGAGCAGTTCTTC. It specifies CASSYAGNEQFF.

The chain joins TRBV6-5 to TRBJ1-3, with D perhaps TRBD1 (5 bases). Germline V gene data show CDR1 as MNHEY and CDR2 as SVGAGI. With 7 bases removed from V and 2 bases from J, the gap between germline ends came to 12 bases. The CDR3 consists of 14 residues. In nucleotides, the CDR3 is TGTGCCAGCACCGAGGGACGAACTGGAAACACCATATATTTT. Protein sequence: CASTEGRTGNTIYF.

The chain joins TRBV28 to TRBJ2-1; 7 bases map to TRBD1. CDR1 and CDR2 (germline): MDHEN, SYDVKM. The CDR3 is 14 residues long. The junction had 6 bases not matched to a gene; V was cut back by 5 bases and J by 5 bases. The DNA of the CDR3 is TGTGCCAGCAGTCTACCGACAGGGCACAATGAGCAGTTCTTC. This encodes CASSLPTGHNEQFF.

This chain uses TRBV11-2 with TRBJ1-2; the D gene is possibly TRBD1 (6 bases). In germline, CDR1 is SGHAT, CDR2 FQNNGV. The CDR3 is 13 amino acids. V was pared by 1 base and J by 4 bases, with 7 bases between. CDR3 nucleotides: TGTGCCAGCAGCTTAGTACAGGGCTATGGCTACACCTTC. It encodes CASSLVQGYGYTF.

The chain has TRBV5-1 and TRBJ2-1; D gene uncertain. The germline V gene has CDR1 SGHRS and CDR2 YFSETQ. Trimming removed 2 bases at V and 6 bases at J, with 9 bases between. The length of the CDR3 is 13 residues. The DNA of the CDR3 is TGCGCCAGCAGCTTTAACCTCGGCAATGAGCAGTTCTTC. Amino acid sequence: CASSFNLGNEQFF.